The 21 T cell receptor beta chains listed next were all sequenced from one sample in a study of T cells in localized non-small cell lung cancer. Produced via immunoSEQ multiplex PCR; TCRdb's table is partial and in-frame only. The table includes roughly 72,000 clones, 70% to 90% detected once. Source: peripheral blood, taken before any cancer treatment. The receptor source for this set is a female donor over 55 with stage I lung adenocarcinoma.

V usage is TRBV4-1 and J usage is TRBJ2-1; D might be TRBD1 (5 bases). The V gene's germline CDR1 is MGHRA and CDR2 YSYEKL. Trimming cost V 1 base and J 7 bases, with 8 bases left between them. The CDR3 spans 13 residues. The CDR3 DNA follows: TGCGCCAGCAGCCAAGGACAGTGGAATGAGCAGTTCTTC. Its protein product is CASSQGQWNEQFF.

The chain recombines TRBV9 with TRBJ1-1, with 10 nucleotides matching TRBD1. Germline trimming cut 3 bases from V and 4 bases from J; bases unmatched to any gene: 9. Germline V gene sequence: CDR1 SGDLS, CDR2 YYNGEE. CDR3 length: 16 amino acids. The CDR3 region is CASSAHRDRGITEAFF. The DNA of the CDR3 is TGTGCCAGCAGCGCGCACCGGGACAGGGGTATCACTGAAGCTTTCTTT.

The chain joins TRBV7-8 to TRBJ1-5; D might be TRBD1 (6 bases). Trimming left V 6 bases short and J 2 bases short, with 14 bases between. CDR1 SGHVS and CDR2 FQNEAQ come from the germline V gene. The CDR3 is 15 residues long. CDR3 nucleotide sequence: TGTGCCAGCAGTCGCTTAGCAGGGGGCAATCAGCCCCAGCATTTT. This codes for CASSRLAGGNQPQHF.

The gene calls are TRBV15 and TRBJ2-2; no clear D. Trimming cost V 0 bases and J 7 bases, with 6 bases left between them. The germline gives CDR1 LNHNV, CDR2 YYDKDF (reference sequence). The CDR3 extends over 13 amino acids. The CDR3 DNA reads TGTGCCACCAGCAGAGATCATTACGGGGAGCTGTTTTTT. This gives the protein CATSRDHYGELFF.

The chain recombines TRBV5-6 with TRBJ1-2; TRBD1 agrees at 7 bases. The CDR3 has 16 residues. Germline V lookup: CDR1 SGHDT, CDR2 YYEEEE. Trimming cost V 4 bases and J 4 bases; bases outside gene matches: 13. The CDR3 sequence: CASSLTGAPLVYGYTF. CDR3 bases: TGTGCCAGCAGCCTTACAGGGGCTCCTCTTGTCTATGGCTACACCTTC. Supplemented by reference TRBV5-6 and TRBJ1-2, the full variable domain reads DAGVTQSPTHLIKTRGQQVTLRCSPKSGHDTVSWYQQALGQGPQFIFQYYEEEERQRGNFPDRFSGHQFPNYSSELNVNALLLGDSALYLCASSLTGAPLVYGYTFGSGTRLTVV.

The chain recombines TRBV27 with TRBJ2-1; no clear D gene. CDR1 is MNHEY and CDR2 is SMNVEV in the germline V gene (reference sequence). CDR3 size: 15 residues. Trimming removed 8 bases at V and 0 bases at J, with 14 bases between. CDR3 amino acids: CASRTRPSSYNEQFF. CDR3 bases: TGTGCCAGCCGTACAAGGCCGAGCTCCTACAATGAGCAGTTCTTC.

Turning to this clone: The identical CDR3 is also encoded by other nucleotide sequences in the sample. The rearrangement uses TRBV7-2 and TRBJ2-1; possibly TRBD1 or TRBD2 for D (5 bases each). Germline values: CDR1 SGHTA, CDR2 FQGNSA. This CDR3 has 15 residues. The germline V and J ends were trimmed by 1 base and 2 bases, with 9 bases remaining between them. CDR3 residues: CASSLGTGPYNEQFF. CDR3 in DNA: TGTGCCAGCAGCTTAGGAACGGGGCCCTACAATGAGCAGTTCTTC.

The rearrangement links TRBV14 to TRBJ1-2; 7 bases are a match to TRBD1. Germline V gene data show CDR1 as SGHDN and CDR2 as FVKESK. The junction had 7 bases not matched to a gene; V was cut back by 4 bases and J by 5 bases. The CDR3 loop spans 14 amino acids. The CDR3 DNA follows: TGTGCCAGCAGCCGGGGACAGCTTTTTTATGGCTACACCTTC. Its translation: CASSRGQLFYGYTF.

On this clone itself: This sample also contains other DNA sequences that code for the same CDR3. V gene TRBV4-3 combines with J gene TRBJ2-6, with D perhaps TRBD2 (5 bases). In germline, CDR1 is LGHNA, CDR2 YSLEER. Trimming removed 1 base from V and 2 bases from J, with 6 bases in between. The CDR3 sequence is 15 residues long. CDR3 nucleotides: TGCGCCAGCAGCCAAGGGCGGGCTGGGGCCAACGTCCTGACTTTC. Translated: CASSQGRAGANVLTF.

The genes are TRBV6-6 and TRBJ1-6; D might be TRBD1 (5 bases). The CDR3 has 15 amino acids. Trimming left V 5 bases short and J 7 bases short, with 15 bases between. Germline V CDR1 and CDR2: MNHNY, SVGAGI (reference sequence). CDR3 loop: CASSRGGKRNSPLHF. Here the CDR3 DNA reads TGTGCCAGCAGTCGGGGGGGAAAACGAAATTCACCCCTCCACTTT.

This chain uses TRBV6-5 with TRBJ1-2; D might be TRBD1 (6 bases). The V gene's germline CDR1 is MNHEY and CDR2 SVGAGI. V dropped 7 bases and J dropped 4 bases, with 19 bases sitting between them. The length of the CDR3 is 15 residues. The CDR3 DNA is TGTGCCAGCAATCAAGGGGGGTTGGTAGGCTATGGCTACACCTTC. This codes for CASNQGGLVGYGYTF.

The chain links TRBV5-6 to TRBJ2-4, with D perhaps matching TRBD1 (5 bases). The CDR3 is made up of 15 amino acids. Germline CDR1 and CDR2: SGHDT and YYEEEE. Trimming cost V 0 bases and J 0 bases, with 7 bases left between them. DNA of the CDR3: TGTGCCAGCAGCTTGGTTAGGGGAGCCAAAAACATTCAGTACTTC. This sequence encodes CASSLVRGAKNIQYF.

This chain links TRBV27 with TRBJ2-6; D is ambiguous. The V and J ends lost 3 bases and 0 bases respectively, with 3 bases between them. The CDR3 sequence is 14 residues long. Germline CDR1 and CDR2: MNHEY and SMNVEV (reference sequence). The CDR3 nucleotides are TGTGCCAGCAGTTTTTCCTCTGGGGCCAACGTCCTGACTTTC. Translating gives CASSFSSGANVLTF.

This clone came up a few times. The chain carries TRBV11-2 and TRBJ2-1, with D perhaps TRBD1 (6 bases). Germline lookup yields CDR1 SGHAT and CDR2 FQNNGV. This CDR3 has 13 amino acids. V was shortened by 5 bases and J by 7 bases, with 12 bases between the two germline ends. DNA of the CDR3: TGTGCCAGCAGCCTCATAGGACAGAATGAGCAGTTCTTC. Encoded protein: CASSLIGQNEQFF. The full variable domain, with the rest looked up from reference TRBV11-2 and TRBJ2-1, is EAGVAQSPRYKIIEKRQSVAFWCNPISGHATLYWYQQILGQGPKLLIQFQNNGVVDDSQLPKDRFSAERLKGVDSTLKIQPAKLEDSAVYLCASSLIGQNEQFFGPGTRLTVL.

This clone has only a few counts. The V gene is TRBV7-3, the J gene TRBJ2-7; D is uncertain. Trimming pared 5 bases from V and 5 bases from J, leaving 16 bases between. CDR1 and CDR2 (germline): SGHTA, FQGTGA. The CDR3 runs to 14 residues. The DNA of the CDR3 is TGTGCCAGCAGCCCAGATCTAGGGTATAACGAGCAGTACTTC. Protein product: CASSPDLGYNEQYF.

The rearrangement links TRBV5-1 to TRBJ1-2, with 8 bases aligning to TRBD1. This CDR3 has 14 amino acids. CDR1 and CDR2 (germline): SGHRS, YFSETQ. The V segment lost 5 bases and the J segment 4 bases; nucleotides outside the gene matches: 7. In nucleotides, the CDR3 is TGCGCCAGCAGTGATGGACAGGGCGGCTATGGCTACACCTTC. As protein: CASSDGQGGYGYTF.

The chain recombines TRBV27 with TRBJ1-6; D is unclear. The CDR3 spans 16 residues. CDR1 is MNHEY, CDR2 SMNVEV, per germline (reference sequence). Trimming shortened V by 3 bases and J by 9 bases, and 18 bases separated the two germline ends. In DNA, the CDR3 is TGTGCCAGCAGTTTGGAGGCTAGGTCATATTTTTCACCCCTCCACTTT. This gives the protein CASSLEARSYFSPLHF.

V gene TRBV18 combines with J gene TRBJ2-2, with 11 bases matching TRBD1. This CDR3 contains 16 residues. Germline V gene lookup returns CDR1 KGHSH and CDR2 LQKENI. Germline trimming cut 4 bases from V and 3 bases from J; bases unmatched to any gene: 4. The CDR3 bases are TGTGCCAGCTCACAACCGGGACAGGGGGACACCGGGGAGCTGTTTTTT. Amino acid sequence: CASSQPGQGDTGELFF.

The rearrangement uses TRBV30 and TRBJ2-3; 9 bases are a match to TRBD1. Per the germline V gene, CDR1 is GTSNPN and CDR2 is SVGIG (reference sequence). The CDR3 has 16 residues. Germline trimming cut 0 bases from V and 3 bases from J; bases unmatched to any gene: 7. CDR3 coding DNA: TGTGCCTGGAGTGTCTTGACAGGGGGTATAACAGATACGCAGTATTTT. It specifies CAWSVLTGGITDTQYF.

This clone was observed a handful of times. This chain joins TRBV2 and TRBJ2-1, with 10 positions matching TRBD1. Germline trimming cut 5 bases from V and 7 bases from J; bases unmatched to any gene: 8. Germline V gene sequence: CDR1 SNHLY, CDR2 FYNNEI. This CDR3 has 15 residues. The CDR3 nucleotides read TGTGCCAGCAGTTATCGACAGGGGGCAGGAAATGAGCAGTTCTTC. Protein sequence: CASSYRQGAGNEQFF.

This clone was observed a few times. The V call is TRBV6-1, the J call TRBJ1-2, with D unclear. Trimming took off 2 bases at V and 4 bases at J, with 14 bases between the two ends. CDR1 MNHNS and CDR2 SASEGT come from the germline V gene. The CDR3 is made up of 15 amino acids. The CDR3, as DNA: TGTGCCAGCAGTGAAAGGAGGGCCTCACTCTATGGCTACACCTTC. This sequence encodes CASSERRASLYGYTF.